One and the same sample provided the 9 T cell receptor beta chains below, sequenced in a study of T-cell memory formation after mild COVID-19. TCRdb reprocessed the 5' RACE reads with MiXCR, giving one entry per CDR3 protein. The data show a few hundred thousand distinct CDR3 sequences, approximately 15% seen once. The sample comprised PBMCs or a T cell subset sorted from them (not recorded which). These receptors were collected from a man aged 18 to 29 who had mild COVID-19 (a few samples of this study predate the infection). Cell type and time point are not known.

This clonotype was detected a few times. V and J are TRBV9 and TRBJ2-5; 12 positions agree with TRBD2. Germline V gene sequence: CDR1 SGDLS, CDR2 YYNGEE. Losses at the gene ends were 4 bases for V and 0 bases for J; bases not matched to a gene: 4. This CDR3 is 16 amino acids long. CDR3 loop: CASSSRTSGDQETQYF. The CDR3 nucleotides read TGTGCCAGCAGCTCCCGGACTAGCGGGGACCAAGAGACCCAGTACTTC.

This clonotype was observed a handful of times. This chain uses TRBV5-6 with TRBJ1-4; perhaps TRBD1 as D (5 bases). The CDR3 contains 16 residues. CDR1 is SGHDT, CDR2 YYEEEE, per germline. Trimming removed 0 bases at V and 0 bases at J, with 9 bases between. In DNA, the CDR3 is TGTGCCAGCAGCTTGGCCGGGGCTGCAACTAATGAAAAACTGTTTTTT. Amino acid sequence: CASSLAGAATNEKLFF.

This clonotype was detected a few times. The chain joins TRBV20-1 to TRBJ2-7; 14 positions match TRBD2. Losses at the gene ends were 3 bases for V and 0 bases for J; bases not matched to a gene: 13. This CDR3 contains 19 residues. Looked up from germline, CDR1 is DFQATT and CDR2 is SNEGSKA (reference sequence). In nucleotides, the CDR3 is TGCAGTGCTAGGCACCCCGGGACTAGCGGGGGAGATTTCTCCTACGAGCAGTACTTC. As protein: CSARHPGTSGGDFSYEQYF.

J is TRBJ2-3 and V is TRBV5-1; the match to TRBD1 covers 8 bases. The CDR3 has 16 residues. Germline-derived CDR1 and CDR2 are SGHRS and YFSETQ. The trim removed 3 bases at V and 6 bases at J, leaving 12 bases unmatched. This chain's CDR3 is CASSWNGQGQADTQYF. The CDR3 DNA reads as TGCGCCAGCAGCTGGAACGGACAGGGACAAGCGGATACGCAGTATTTT.

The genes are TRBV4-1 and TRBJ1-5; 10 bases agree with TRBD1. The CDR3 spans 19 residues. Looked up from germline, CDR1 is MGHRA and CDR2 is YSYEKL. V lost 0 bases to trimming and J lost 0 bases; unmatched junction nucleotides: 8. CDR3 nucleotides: TGCGCCAGCAGCCAAGATTCCCGGGACAGGGGCTATAGCAATCAGCCCCAGCATTTT. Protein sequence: CASSQDSRDRGYSNQPQHF.

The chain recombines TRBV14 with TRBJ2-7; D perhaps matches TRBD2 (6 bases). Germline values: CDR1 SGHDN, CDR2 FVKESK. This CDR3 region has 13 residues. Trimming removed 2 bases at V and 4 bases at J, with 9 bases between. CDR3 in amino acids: CASSQLGGYEQYV. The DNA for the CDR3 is TGTGCCAGCAGCCAACTGGGGGGATACGAGCAGTACGTC.

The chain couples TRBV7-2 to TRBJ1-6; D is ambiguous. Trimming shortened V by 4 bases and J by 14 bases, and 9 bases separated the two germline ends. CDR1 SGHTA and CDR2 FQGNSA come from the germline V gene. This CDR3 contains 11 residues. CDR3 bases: TGTGCCAGCAGCTCAACCCTGTCCCTCCACTTT. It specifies CASSSTLSLHF. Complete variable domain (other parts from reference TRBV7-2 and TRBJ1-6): GAGVSQSPSNKVTEKGKDVELRCDPISGHTALYWYRQSLGQGLEFLIYFQGNSAPDKSGLPSDRFSAERTGGSVSTLTIQRTQQEDSAVYLCASSSTLSLHFGNGTRLTVT.

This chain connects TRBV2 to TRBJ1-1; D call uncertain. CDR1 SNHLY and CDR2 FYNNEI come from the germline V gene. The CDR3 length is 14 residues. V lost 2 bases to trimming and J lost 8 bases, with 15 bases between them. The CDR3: CASSELTVPGEAFF. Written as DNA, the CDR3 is TGTGCCAGCAGTGAACTTACGGTGCCTGGGGAAGCTTTCTTT.

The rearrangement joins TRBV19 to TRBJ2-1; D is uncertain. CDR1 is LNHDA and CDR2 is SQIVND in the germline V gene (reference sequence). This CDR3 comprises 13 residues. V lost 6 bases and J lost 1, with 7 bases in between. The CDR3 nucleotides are TGTGCCAGTAGCACATTTTCCTACAATGAGCAGTTCTTC. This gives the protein CASSTFSYNEQFF.